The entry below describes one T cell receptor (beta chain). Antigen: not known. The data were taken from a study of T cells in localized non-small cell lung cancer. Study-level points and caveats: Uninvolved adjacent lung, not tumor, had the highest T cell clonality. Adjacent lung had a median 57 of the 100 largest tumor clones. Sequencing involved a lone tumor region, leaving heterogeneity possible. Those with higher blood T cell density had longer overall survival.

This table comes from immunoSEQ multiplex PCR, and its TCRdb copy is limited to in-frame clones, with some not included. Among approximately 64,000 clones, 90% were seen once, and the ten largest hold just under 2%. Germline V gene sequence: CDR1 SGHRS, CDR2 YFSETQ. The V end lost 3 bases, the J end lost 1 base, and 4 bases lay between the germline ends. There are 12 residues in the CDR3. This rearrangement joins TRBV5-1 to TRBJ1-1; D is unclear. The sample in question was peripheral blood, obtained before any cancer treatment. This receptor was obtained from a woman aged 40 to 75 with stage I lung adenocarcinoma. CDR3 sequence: CASSSENTEAFF. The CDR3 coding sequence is TGCGCCAGCAGCTCAGAGAACACTGAAGCTTTCTTT.